The clone carrying this TCR beta chain was seen more than once but under ten times. From germline, CDR1 is MNHNS and CDR2 SASEGT. V was shortened by 2 bases and J by 1 base, with 11 bases between the two germline ends. The CDR3 runs to 16 residues. The sample is drawn from a study of blood T cells in healthy people across ages. A second PCR, run for about 6 to 12 cycles, used a sample-barcoded 5' primer plus a J-beta primer mix. TCRdb reprocessed the 5' RACE reads via MiXCR and lists one record per CDR3 protein. The sample has 1,100,000 or so distinct CDR3 sequences, 40% to 55% seen once. The clonotype comes from a woman between 55 and 75 years old in good health. Sequenced sample: blood. The chain joins TRBV6-1 to TRBJ2-2; no clear D gene. This CDR3 reads CASSESWGMNTGELFF. For the CDR3, the DNA is TGTGCCAGCAGTGAATCCTGGGGAATGAACACCGGGGAGCTGTTTTTT.